This TCR beta chain was sequenced in a study of monozygotic twins with inflammatory bowel disease. Germline CDR1 reads LGHDT; CDR2 reads YNNKEL (reference sequence). CDR3 length equals 17 residues. From its re-call of the 5' RACE reads, TCRdb lists each CDR3 protein once, without DNA. Here the sample table reports more than 110,000 distinct CDR3 sequences. The receptor was isolated from a human donor with ulcerative colitis or Crohn's disease, or a healthy co-twin of an affected twin (not recorded which). This sequence joins TRBV3-1 and TRBJ2-1; TCRdb selects TRBD2, and the lack of DNA leaves this call unchecked. The sequencing sample was made of blood. The CDR3 reads CASSQGNSGSSYNEQFF.